A selection of T cell receptor beta chains follows, all from one sample in a study of identical twins. TCRdb recomputed calls from the 5' RACE reads with MiXCR, one row per CDR3 protein. Among roughly 690,000 distinct CDR3 sequences listed, around 6.1% were seen once. Sequencing was done on a sample of naive T cells sorted from blood. The receptors originated from a man between 18 and 29 years old in good health. Both conserved end residues are part of each CDR3. Where a row states a size, it is once, few, many or the class of an expanded clone; other rows omit it.

J | V | size | CDR3
TRBJ2-3 | TRBV10-2 | few | CASSVLGSSDTQYF
TRBJ2-3 | TRBV6-2/TRBV6-3 | few | CASSLDRFLGRLTDTQYF
TRBJ2-7 | TRBV20-1 | few | CSVVLLRTQREYEQYF
TRBJ2-7 | TRBV29-1 | many | CSVVMSLSYEQYF
TRBJ2-3 | TRBV7-6 | few | CASSSRAGHDTQYF
TRBJ2-1 | TRBV14 | - | CASSHSQGGVSYNEQFF
TRBJ2-1 | TRBV18 | - | CASSPETLEQFF
TRBJ2-5 | TRBV5-1 | many | CASSNEETQYF
TRBJ2-1 | TRBV6-2/TRBV6-3 | few | CASSWAGARSYNEQFF
TRBJ2-2 | TRBV27 | - | CASSLTDLAGNTGELFF
TRBJ1-2 | TRBV3-1 | - | CASSQDQGAFGGYTF
TRBJ2-2 | TRBV5-1 | - | CASSLDGGAVRGAVF
TRBJ2-5 | TRBV20-1 | many | CSARNDLREGGYQETQYF